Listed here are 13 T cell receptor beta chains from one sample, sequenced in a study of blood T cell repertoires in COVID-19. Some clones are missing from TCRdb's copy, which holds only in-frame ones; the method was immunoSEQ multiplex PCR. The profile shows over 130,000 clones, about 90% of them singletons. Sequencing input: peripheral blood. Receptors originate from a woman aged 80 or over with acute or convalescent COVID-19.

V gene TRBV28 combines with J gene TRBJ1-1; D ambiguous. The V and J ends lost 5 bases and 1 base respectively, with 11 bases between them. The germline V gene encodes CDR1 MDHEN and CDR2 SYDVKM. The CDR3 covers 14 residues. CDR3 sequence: CASSESFRNTEAFF. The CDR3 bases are TGTGCCAGCAGTGAGTCTTTTAGGAACACTGAAGCTTTCTTT. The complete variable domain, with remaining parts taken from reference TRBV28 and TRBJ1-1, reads DVKVTQSSRYLVKRTGEKVFLECVQDMDHENMFWYRQDPGLGLRLIYFSYDVKMKEKGDIPEGYSVSREKKERFSLILESASTNQTSMYLCASSESFRNTEAFFGQGTRLTVV.

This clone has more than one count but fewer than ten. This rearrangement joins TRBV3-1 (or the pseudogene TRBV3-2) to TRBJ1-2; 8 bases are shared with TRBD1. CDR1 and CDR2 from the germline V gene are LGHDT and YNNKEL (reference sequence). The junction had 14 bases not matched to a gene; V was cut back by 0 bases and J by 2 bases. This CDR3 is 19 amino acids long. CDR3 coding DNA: TGTGCCAGCAGCCAAGATTTCGGACAGGGCCGCCTTTGGAACTATGGCTACACCTTC. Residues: CASSQDFGQGRLWNYGYTF.

For the CDR3, the DNA is TGTGCCTGGAGTACGGACAGGGTCGGAGATACGCAGTATTTT. This sequence encodes CAWSTDRVGDTQYF. The chain couples TRBV30 to TRBJ2-3; 8 nucleotides align to TRBD1. Germline CDR1 and CDR2: GTSNPN and SVGIG (reference sequence). The CDR3 extends over 14 amino acids. The J segment lost 5 bases and the V segment lost 2 bases, leaving 6 bases of the junction unmatched.

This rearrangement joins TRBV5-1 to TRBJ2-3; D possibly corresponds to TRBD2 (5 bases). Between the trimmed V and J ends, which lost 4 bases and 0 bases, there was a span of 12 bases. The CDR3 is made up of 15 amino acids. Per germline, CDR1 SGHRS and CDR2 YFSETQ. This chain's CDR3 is CASSPEAASTDTQYF. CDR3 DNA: TGCGCCAGCAGCCCGGAGGCAGCTAGCACAGATACGCAGTATTTT. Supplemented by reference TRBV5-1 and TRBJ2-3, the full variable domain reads KAGVTQTPRYLIKTRGQQVTLSCSPISGHRSVSWYQQTPGQGLQFLFEYFSETQRNKGNFPGRFSGRQFSNSRSEMNVSTLELGDSALYLCASSPEAASTDTQYFGPGTRLTVL.

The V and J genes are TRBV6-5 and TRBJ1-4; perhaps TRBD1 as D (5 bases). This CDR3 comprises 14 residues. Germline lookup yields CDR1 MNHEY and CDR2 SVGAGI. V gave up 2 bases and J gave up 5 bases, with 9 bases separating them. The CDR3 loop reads CASSYRQGNEKLFF. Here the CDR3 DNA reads TGTGCCAGCAGTTACCGGCAGGGAAATGAAAAACTGTTTTTT.

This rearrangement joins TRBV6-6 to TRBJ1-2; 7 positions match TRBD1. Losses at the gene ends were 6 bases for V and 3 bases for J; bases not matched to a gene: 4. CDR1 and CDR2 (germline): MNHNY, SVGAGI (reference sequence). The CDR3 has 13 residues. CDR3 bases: TGTGCCAGCAGATCCGGGACAGACTATGGCTACACCTTC. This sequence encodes CASRSGTDYGYTF.

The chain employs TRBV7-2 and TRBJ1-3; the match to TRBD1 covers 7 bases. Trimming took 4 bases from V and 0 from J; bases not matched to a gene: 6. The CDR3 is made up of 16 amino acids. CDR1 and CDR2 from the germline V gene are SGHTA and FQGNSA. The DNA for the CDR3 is TGTGCCAGCAGCTCCCAAGGGACAGACTCTGGAAACACCATATATTTT. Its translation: CASSSQGTDSGNTIYF.

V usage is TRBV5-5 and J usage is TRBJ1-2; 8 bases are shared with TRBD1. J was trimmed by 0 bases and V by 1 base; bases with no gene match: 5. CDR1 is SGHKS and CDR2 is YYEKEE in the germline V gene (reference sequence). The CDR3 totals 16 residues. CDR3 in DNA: TGTGCCAGCAGCTTGACGGGACAGGAGACTAACTATGGCTACACCTTC. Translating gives CASSLTGQETNYGYTF.

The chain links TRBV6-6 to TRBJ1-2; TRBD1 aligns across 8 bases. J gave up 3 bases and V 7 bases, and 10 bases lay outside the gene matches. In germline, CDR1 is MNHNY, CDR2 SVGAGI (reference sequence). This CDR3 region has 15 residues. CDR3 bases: TGTGCCAGCACATTGGACAGGGCAACAGACTATGGCTACACCTTC. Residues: CASTLDRATDYGYTF.

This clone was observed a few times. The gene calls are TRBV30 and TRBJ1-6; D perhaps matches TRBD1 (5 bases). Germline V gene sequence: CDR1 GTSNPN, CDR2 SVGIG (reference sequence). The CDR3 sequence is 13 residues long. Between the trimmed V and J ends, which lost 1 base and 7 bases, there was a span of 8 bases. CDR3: CAWSGGVNSPLHF. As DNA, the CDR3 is TGTGCCTGGAGTGGGGGGGTGAATTCACCCCTCCACTTT.

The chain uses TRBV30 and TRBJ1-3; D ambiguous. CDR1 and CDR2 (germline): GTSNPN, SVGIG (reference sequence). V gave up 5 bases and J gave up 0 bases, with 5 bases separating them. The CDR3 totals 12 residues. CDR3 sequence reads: CAWANSGNTIYF. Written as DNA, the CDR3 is TGTGCCTGGGCCAACTCTGGAAACACCATATATTTT.

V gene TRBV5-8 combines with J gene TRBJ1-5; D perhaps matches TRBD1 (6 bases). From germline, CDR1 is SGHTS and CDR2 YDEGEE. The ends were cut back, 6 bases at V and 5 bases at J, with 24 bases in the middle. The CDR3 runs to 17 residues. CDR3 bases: TGTGCCAGCATCTCCGGCGGAGGCGGGGGGCCATATCAGCCCCAGCATTTT. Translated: CASISGGGGGPYQPQHF.

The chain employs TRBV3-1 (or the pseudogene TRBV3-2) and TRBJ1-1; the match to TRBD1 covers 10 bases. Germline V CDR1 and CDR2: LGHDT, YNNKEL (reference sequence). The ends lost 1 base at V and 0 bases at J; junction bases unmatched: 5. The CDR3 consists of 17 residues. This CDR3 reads CASSQVDRGRLNTEAFF. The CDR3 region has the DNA TGTGCCAGCAGCCAAGTTGACAGGGGGCGCCTGAACACTGAAGCTTTCTTT.